This passage covers 6 T cell receptor beta chains from one sample sequenced in a study of cytomegalovirus exposure and HLA in healthy donors. Use of 60 Vbeta and 13 Jbeta primers characterized the PCR. Data came from immunoSEQ multiplex PCR; TCRdb stores just in-frame clones and leaves some out. Of approximately 190,000 clones listed, 70% to 80% are singletons. Sequencing was carried out using PBMCs. Receptors were obtained from a woman aged 25 to 39 in good health and CMV-seropositive.

The V call is TRBV29-1, the J call TRBJ2-3, with TRBD1 identical over 11 bases. Trimming took 6 bases from V and 3 from J; bases not matched to a gene: 5. CDR1 and CDR2 from the germline V gene are SQVTM and ANQGSEA. This CDR3 has 14 residues. This chain's CDR3 is CSVRGQGVTDTQYF. Written as DNA, the CDR3 is TGCAGCGTGCGGGGACAGGGGGTAACAGATACGCAGTATTTT.

This clone was observed a single time. CDR3: CASSLVTGEQFF. In DNA, the CDR3 is TGTGCCAGCAGCTTAGTGACAGGGGAGCAGTTCTTC. The rearrangement uses TRBV7-2 and TRBJ2-1, with 7 positions matching TRBD1. This CDR3 is 12 amino acids long. V lost 1 base to trimming and J lost 10 bases; unmatched junction nucleotides: 1. Germline CDR1 and CDR2: SGHTA and FQGNSA.

The V gene is TRBV11-1, the J gene TRBJ1-1; D is unresolved. The V gene lost 1 base and the J gene lost 10 bases, with 19 bases spanning the gap. This CDR3 spans 15 amino acids. Germline CDR1 SGHAT, CDR2 FQDESV (reference sequence). CDR3 amino acids: CASSLDRARGSGAFF. The DNA of the CDR3 is TGTGCCAGCAGCTTAGATAGGGCCCGGGGTAGCGGAGCTTTCTTT.

The rearrangement links TRBV27 to TRBJ2-1; TRBD2 is a possible D gene (6 bases). This CDR3 has 16 amino acids. Germline V CDR1 and CDR2: MNHEY, SMNVEV (reference sequence). The V gene lost 6 bases and the J gene lost 5 bases, with 20 bases spanning the gap. Here the CDR3 reads CASRSAGGEGNNEQFF. Written as DNA, the CDR3 is TGTGCCAGCAGATCGGCCGGGGGAGAGGGGAACAATGAGCAGTTCTTC.

The rearrangement links TRBV11-2 to TRBJ2-5; TRBD2 aligns across 11 bases. Gene TRBJ2-7 matches the end of the DNA better, so the J call may be wrong. Germline CDR1 SGHAT, CDR2 FQNNGV. The CDR3 is made up of 15 amino acids. CDR3 sequence (DNA): TGTGCCAGCAGACATAGCGGGGGGGCCTCCTACGAGCAGTACTTC. Translating gives CASRHSGGASYEQYF.

The genes are TRBV11-1 and TRBJ1-1; perhaps TRBD1 as D (6 bases). V lost 4 bases and J lost 0, with 18 bases in between. The CDR3 contains 17 residues. The germline CDR1 and CDR2 sequences are SGHAT and FQDESV (reference sequence). In DNA, the CDR3 is TGTGCCAGCAGCTCGTTCGGGACAAGAGGGATGAACACTGAAGCTTTCTTT. As protein: CASSSFGTRGMNTEAFF.